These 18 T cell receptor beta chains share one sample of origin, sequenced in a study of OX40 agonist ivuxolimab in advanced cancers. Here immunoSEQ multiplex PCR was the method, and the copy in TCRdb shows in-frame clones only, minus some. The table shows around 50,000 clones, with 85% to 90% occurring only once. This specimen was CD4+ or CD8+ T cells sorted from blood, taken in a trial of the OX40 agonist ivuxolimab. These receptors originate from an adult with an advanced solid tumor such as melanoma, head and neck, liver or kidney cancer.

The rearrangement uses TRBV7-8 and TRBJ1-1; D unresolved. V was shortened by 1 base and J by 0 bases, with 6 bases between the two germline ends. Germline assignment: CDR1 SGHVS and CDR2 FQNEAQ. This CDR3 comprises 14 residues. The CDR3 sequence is CASSLVVVNTEAFF. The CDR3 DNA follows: TGTGCCAGCAGCTTAGTGGTGGTGAACACTGAAGCTTTCTTT.

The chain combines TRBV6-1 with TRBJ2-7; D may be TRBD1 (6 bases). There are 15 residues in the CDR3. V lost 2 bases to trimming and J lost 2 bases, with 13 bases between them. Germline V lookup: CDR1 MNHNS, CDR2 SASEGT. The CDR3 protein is CASSERGIQPYEQYV. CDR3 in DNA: TGTGCCAGCAGTGAAAGGGGGATCCAACCCTACGAGCAGTACGTC.

CDR3 nucleotide sequence: TGTGCCAGCAGTTTAAGTAACGGTTGGACCGGGGAGCTGTTTTTT. Protein: CASSLSNGWTGELFF. The chain is built from TRBV27 and TRBJ2-2, with D hard to call. The V end was cut by 2 bases, the J end by 5 bases, with 12 bases between. Germline V gene sequence: CDR1 MNHEY, CDR2 SMNVEV (reference sequence). The CDR3 length is 15 residues.

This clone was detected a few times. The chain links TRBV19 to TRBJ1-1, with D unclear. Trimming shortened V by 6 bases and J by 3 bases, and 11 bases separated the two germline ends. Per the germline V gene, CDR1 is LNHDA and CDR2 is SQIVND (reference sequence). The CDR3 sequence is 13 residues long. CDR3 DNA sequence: TGTGCCAGTAGCCCACCCCGGGACACTGAAGCTTTCTTT. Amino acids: CASSPPRDTEAFF.

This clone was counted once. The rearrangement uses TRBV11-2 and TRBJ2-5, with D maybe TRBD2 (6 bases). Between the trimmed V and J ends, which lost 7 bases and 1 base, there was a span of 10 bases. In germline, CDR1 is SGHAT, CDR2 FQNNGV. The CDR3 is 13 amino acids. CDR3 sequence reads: CASTGGFQETQYF. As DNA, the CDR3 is TGTGCCAGCACCGGGGGTTTCCAAGAGACCCAGTACTTC.

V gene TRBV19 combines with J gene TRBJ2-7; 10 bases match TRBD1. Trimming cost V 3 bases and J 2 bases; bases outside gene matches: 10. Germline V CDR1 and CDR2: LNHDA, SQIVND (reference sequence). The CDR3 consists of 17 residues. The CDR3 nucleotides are TGTGCCAGTAGTATGGGACAGGGGAAACGGGGGACCTACGAGCAGTACTTC. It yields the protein CASSMGQGKRGTYEQYF.

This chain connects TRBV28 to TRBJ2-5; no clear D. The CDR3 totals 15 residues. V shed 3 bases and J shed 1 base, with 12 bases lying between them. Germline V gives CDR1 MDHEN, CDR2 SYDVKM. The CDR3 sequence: CASSLYKNSQETQYF. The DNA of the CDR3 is TGTGCCAGCAGTTTGTATAAGAATTCCCAAGAGACCCAGTACTTC.

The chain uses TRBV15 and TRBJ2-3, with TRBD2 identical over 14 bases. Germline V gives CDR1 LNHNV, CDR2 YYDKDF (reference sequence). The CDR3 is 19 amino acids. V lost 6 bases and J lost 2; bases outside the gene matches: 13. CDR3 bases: TGTGCCACCAGGGAGAGAGGGACTAGCGGGGGACCTTCCACAGATACGCAGTATTTT. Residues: CATRERGTSGGPSTDTQYF.

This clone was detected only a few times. The CDR3 DNA reads as TGTGCCAGCAGCGAACAAGGGGGCTATGAGCAGTTCTTC. This codes for CASSEQGGYEQFF. The V and J genes are TRBV11-3 and TRBJ2-1, with TRBD1 identical over 7 bases. There are 13 residues in the CDR3. Germline assignment: CDR1 SGHNT and CDR2 YENEEA. Losses at the gene ends were 5 bases for V and 8 bases for J; bases not matched to a gene: 6.

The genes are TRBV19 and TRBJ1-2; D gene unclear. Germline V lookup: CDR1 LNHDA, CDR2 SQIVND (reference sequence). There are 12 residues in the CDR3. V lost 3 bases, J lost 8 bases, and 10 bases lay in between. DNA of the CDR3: TGTGCCAGTAGTATGCAGCAGAGCGGCTACACCTTC. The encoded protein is CASSMQQSGYTF. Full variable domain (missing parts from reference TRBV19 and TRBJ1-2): DGGITQSPKYLFRKEGQNVTLSCEQNLNHDAMYWYRQDPGQGLRLIYYSQIVNDFQKGDIAEGYSVSREKKESFPLTVTSAQKNPTAFYLCASSMQQSGYTFGSGTRLTVV.

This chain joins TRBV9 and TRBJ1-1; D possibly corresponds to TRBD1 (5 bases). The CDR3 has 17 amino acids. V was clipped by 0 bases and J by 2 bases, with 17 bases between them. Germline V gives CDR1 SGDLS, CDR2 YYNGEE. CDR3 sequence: CASSVGGVRWGNTEAFF. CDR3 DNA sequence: TGTGCCAGCAGCGTAGGGGGGGTCCGCTGGGGTAACACTGAAGCTTTCTTT.

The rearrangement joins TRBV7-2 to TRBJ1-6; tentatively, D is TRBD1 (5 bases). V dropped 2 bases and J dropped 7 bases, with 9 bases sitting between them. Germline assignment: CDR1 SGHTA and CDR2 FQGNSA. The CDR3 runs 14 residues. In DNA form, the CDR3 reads TGTGCCAGCAGCTTAAGTGGGGGGAATTCACCCCTCCACTTT. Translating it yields CASSLSGGNSPLHF.

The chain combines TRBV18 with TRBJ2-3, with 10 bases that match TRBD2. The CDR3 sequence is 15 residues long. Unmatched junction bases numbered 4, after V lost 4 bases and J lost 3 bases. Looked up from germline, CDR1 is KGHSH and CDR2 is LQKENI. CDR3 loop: CASSRPSGRTDTQYF. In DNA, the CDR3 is TGTGCCAGCTCACGCCCTAGCGGGAGAACAGATACGCAGTATTTT.

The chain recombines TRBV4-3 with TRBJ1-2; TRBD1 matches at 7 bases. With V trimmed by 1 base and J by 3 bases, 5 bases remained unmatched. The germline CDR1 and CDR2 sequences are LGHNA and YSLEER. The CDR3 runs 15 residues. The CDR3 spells CASSQVRGQYYGYTF. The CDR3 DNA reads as TGCGCCAGCAGCCAAGTGAGGGGGCAGTACTATGGCTACACCTTC.

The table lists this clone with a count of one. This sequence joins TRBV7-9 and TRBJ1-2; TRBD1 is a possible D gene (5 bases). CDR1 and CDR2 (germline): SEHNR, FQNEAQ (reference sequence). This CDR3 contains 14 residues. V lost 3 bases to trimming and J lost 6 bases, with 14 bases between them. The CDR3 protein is CASSFRGILNGYTF. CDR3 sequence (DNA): TGTGCCAGCAGCTTTAGGGGTATTCTAAATGGCTACACCTTC.

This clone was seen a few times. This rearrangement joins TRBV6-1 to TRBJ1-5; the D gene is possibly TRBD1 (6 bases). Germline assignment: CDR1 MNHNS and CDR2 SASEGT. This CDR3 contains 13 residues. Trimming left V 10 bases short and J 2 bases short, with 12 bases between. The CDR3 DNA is TGTGCCACCGGACAGCCCCGCAATCAGCCCCAGCATTTT. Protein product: CATGQPRNQPQHF.

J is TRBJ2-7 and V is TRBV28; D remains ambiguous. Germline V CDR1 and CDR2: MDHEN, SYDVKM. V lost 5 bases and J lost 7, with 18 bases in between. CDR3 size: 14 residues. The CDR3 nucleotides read TGTGCCAGCAGTGTGGAAGTGATCTTTCAGGAGCAGTACTTC. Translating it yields CASSVEVIFQEQYF.

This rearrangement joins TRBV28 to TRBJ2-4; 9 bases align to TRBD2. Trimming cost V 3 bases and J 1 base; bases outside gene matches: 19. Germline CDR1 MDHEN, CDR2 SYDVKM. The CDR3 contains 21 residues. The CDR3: CASSFPLGGSGSYGAKNIQYF. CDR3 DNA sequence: TGTGCCAGCAGTTTCCCCCTCGGGGGTAGCGGGAGTTATGGGGCCAAAAACATTCAGTACTTC.